The sequence of this TCR beta chain was determined in a study of human T cells and chemical hapten exposure. The CDR3 spans 18 residues. Germline CDR1 MDHEN, CDR2 SYDVKM. The germline V and J ends were trimmed by 0 bases and 2 bases, with 17 bases remaining between them. This clonotype was observed a handful of times. Specified time point: pre-sensitization, week 0. Treatment: therapeutic diphenylcyclopropenone sensitization with weekly scalp DPC. Prior to each patch test being applied, blood was drawn. Donation of samples came from alopecia patients who were 18 to 70 years old and suitable for DPC. TCRdb reprocessed the RACE reads via MiXCR and lists one record per CDR3 protein. The sample lists a few hundred thousand distinct CDR3 sequences, around 7.3% occurring once.

This sequence originates from a man aged 18 to 30 with alopecia areata. Some clones in this sample may be carry-over from other donors' samples. V usage is TRBV28 and J usage is TRBJ1-5; D not resolved. The sample was whole blood, taken in connection with sensitization to the hapten diphenylcyclopropenone (DPC). The CDR3 DNA is TGTGCCAGCAGTTTATGGTGGTATGGGCAGGCTCGCAATCAGCCCCAGCATTTT. It codes for CASSLWWYGQARNQPQHF.